Following are 17 T cell receptor beta chains from one sample sequenced in a study of T cell responses to AZD1222 COVID-19 vaccine. Using immunoSEQ multiplex PCR, the repertoire was profiled, and TCRdb retains in-frame clones only, with some absent. The sample shows 90,000 to 120,000 clones, under 95% of them seen only once. Sample: peripheral blood, taken on day 0 of AZD1222 vaccination. The source is an adult in good health.

This clone has a handful of counts. V is TRBV29-1 and J is TRBJ1-2; no reliable D call. Deletions cut 0 bases from V and 1 base from J, with 15 bases between. Germline V gives CDR1 SQVTM, CDR2 ANQGSEA. The CDR3 has 16 residues. CDR3 loop: CSVEDLTLGRNYGYTF. The CDR3, as DNA: TGCAGCGTTGAAGATCTTACCCTCGGGCGTAACTATGGCTACACCTTC.

The chain joins TRBV11-2 to TRBJ2-1, with TRBD2 identical over 8 bases. The CDR3 spans 15 residues. From germline, CDR1 is SGHAT and CDR2 FQNNGV. V was clipped by 5 bases and J by 7 bases; unmatched bases: 10. The CDR3 loop reads CASSPPGLGLNEQFF. The CDR3 bases are TGTGCCAGCAGCCCGCCGGGACTAGGACTAAATGAGCAGTTCTTC.

DNA of the CDR3: TGTGCCAGCAGTTCTACTCCACGTAATTCACCCCTCCACTTT. Its protein is CASSSTPRNSPLHF. This chain joins TRBV6-5 and TRBJ1-6; D gene ambiguous. Deletions cut 4 bases from V and 6 bases from J, with 10 bases between. The germline V gene has CDR1 MNHEY and CDR2 SVGAGI. There are 14 residues in the CDR3.

This clone has a handful of counts. The chain couples TRBV19 to TRBJ1-1, with a tentative D call TRBD1 (5 bases). Germline V gives CDR1 LNHDA, CDR2 SQIVND (reference sequence). The CDR3 loop spans 16 amino acids. V was shortened by 4 bases and J by 3 bases, with 18 bases between the two germline ends. The chain's CDR3 is CASSSIGGGADTEAFF. CDR3 in DNA: TGTGCCAGTAGTAGTATAGGTGGAGGGGCGGACACTGAAGCTTTCTTT. Full variable domain (missing parts from reference TRBV19 and TRBJ1-1): DGGITQSPKYLFRKEGQNVTLSCEQNLNHDAMYWYRQDPGQGLRLIYYSQIVNDFQKGDIAEGYSVSREKKESFPLTVTSAQKNPTAFYLCASSSIGGGADTEAFFGQGTRLTVV.

The CDR3 sequence: CASSLGDSSYNEQFF. CDR3 sequence (DNA): TGTGCCAGCAGCTTAGGTGACAGCTCCTACAATGAGCAGTTCTTC. This chain connects TRBV7-9 to TRBJ2-1; D is perhaps TRBD1 (5 bases). V lost 1 base to trimming and J lost 0 bases, with 7 bases between them. The CDR3 spans 15 residues. Germline V gene sequence: CDR1 SEHNR, CDR2 FQNEAQ (reference sequence).

J is TRBJ2-7 and V is TRBV6-2 or TRBV6-3; 7 bases agree with TRBD1. The germline V gene has CDR1 MNHEY and CDR2 SVGEGT. With V trimmed by 3 bases and J by 2 bases, 4 bases remained unmatched. The CDR3 consists of 14 residues. DNA of the CDR3: TGTGCCAGCAGTTATCGGGACAGACCCTACGAGCAGTACTTC. Translated: CASSYRDRPYEQYF.

The chain uses TRBV5-1 and TRBJ2-5, with no clear D. The germline gives CDR1 SGHRS, CDR2 YFSETQ. This CDR3 contains 14 residues. V was cut by 4 bases and J by 2 bases, with 12 bases left in between. DNA for the CDR3: TGCGCCAGCAGCCCCAGTACAGTACAAGAGACCCAGTACTTC. This translates into CASSPSTVQETQYF. Using reference TRBV5-1 and TRBJ2-5 for the parts outside the CDR3, the full variable domain is KAGVTQTPRYLIKTRGQQVTLSCSPISGHRSVSWYQQTPGQGLQFLFEYFSETQRNKGNFPGRFSGRQFSNSRSEMNVSTLELGDSALYLCASSPSTVQETQYFGPGTRLLVL.

V is TRBV5-4 and J is TRBJ2-5; TRBD1 matches 8 bases. The junction had 7 bases not matched to a gene; V was cut back by 4 bases and J by 2 bases. This CDR3 comprises 15 residues. Per germline, CDR1 SGHNT and CDR2 YYREEE (reference sequence). CDR3 region: CASSERQGLQETQYF. In nucleotides, the CDR3 is TGTGCCAGCAGCGAACGACAGGGGCTACAAGAGACCCAGTACTTC.

The chain uses TRBV21-1 and TRBJ1-4. TRBV21-1 is tagged as a pseudogene. The CDR3 is 13 residues long. CDR3: CANLLATNEKLFF. CDR3 DNA sequence: TGTGCCAATCTACTAGCAACTAATGAAAAACTGTTTTTT.

This chain connects TRBV19 to TRBJ2-1; weak D call: TRBD1 (6 bases). V was trimmed by 8 bases and J by 7 bases, leaving 15 bases between them. The germline gives CDR1 LNHDA, CDR2 SQIVND (reference sequence). CDR3 length: 13 amino acids. CDR3 residues: CASGKNRANEQFF. In DNA, the CDR3 is TGTGCCAGTGGAAAAAACAGGGCTAATGAGCAGTTCTTC.

The chain is built from TRBV19 and TRBJ1-2; D perhaps matches TRBD1 (6 bases). This CDR3 has 14 residues. Germline assignment: CDR1 LNHDA and CDR2 SQIVND (reference sequence). V was shortened by 3 bases and J by 4 bases, with 12 bases between the two germline ends. This chain's CDR3 is CASSIGGWGYGYTF. The CDR3 DNA is TGTGCCAGTAGTATTGGGGGCTGGGGCTATGGCTACACCTTC.

The chain links TRBV7-2 to TRBJ1-4; D not certain. Per germline, CDR1 SGHTA and CDR2 FQGNSA. V gave up 0 bases and J gave up 0 bases, with 2 bases separating them. The CDR3 sequence is 14 residues long. DNA of the CDR3: TGTGCCAGCAGCTTAGCGGCAACTAATGAAAAACTGTTTTTT. Amino acids: CASSLAATNEKLFF. The variable domain in full, completed from reference TRBV7-2 and TRBJ1-4, reads GAGVSQSPSNKVTEKGKDVELRCDPISGHTALYWYRQSLGQGLEFLIYFQGNSAPDKSGLPSDRFSAERTGGSVSTLTIQRTQQEDSAVYLCASSLAATNEKLFFGSGTQLSVL.

V and J are TRBV2 and TRBJ1-2; possibly TRBD1 for D (6 bases). Deletions cut 3 bases from V and 5 bases from J, with 13 bases between. From germline, CDR1 is SNHLY and CDR2 FYNNEI. The length of the CDR3 is 14 residues. The CDR3 DNA sequence: TGTGCCAGCAGTGACAAGGGGGGCCCGTATGGCTACACCTTC. Encoded protein: CASSDKGGPYGYTF.

This clone appeared a few times. The chain combines TRBV5-5 with TRBJ2-3; D could derive from TRBD1 or TRBD2 (6 bases each). Germline-derived CDR1 and CDR2 are SGHKS and YYEKEE (reference sequence). The germline V and J ends were trimmed by 0 bases and 4 bases, with 12 bases remaining between them. This CDR3 has 15 amino acids. The CDR3 DNA sequence: TGTGCCAGCAGCTTGGATGTTGGGGGGCCAGATACGCAGTATTTT. Translated: CASSLDVGGPDTQYF.

This chain uses TRBV7-2 with TRBJ2-3, with 7 bases identical to TRBD2. Trimming took 5 bases from V and 0 from J; bases not matched to a gene: 11. This CDR3 has 17 amino acids. Looked up from germline, CDR1 is SGHTA and CDR2 is FQGNSA. CDR3 DNA: TGTGCCAGCAGCCCCCTCCGGAGCGGGGTGAGCACAGATACGCAGTATTTT. Residues: CASSPLRSGVSTDTQYF.

This chain's CDR3 is CASSLPWTGYGYTF. CDR3 nucleotide sequence: TGTGCCAGCAGCCTACCTTGGACAGGGTATGGCTACACCTTC. The chain is built from TRBV2 and TRBJ1-2; TRBD1 agrees at 8 bases. With 6 bases clipped from V and 5 bases from J, the junction kept 8 bases outside the gene matches. From germline, CDR1 is SNHLY and CDR2 FYNNEI. CDR3 length equals 14 residues.

V gene TRBV6-5 combines with J gene TRBJ2-7; D uncertain. In germline, CDR1 is MNHEY, CDR2 SVGAGI. Trimming left V 8 bases short and J 6 bases short, with 11 bases between. This CDR3 is 11 amino acids long. The CDR3 DNA follows: TGTGCCAGCTTATCCTCTGCCGAGCAGTACTTC. As protein: CASLSSAEQYF.